This paragraph reports one TCR beta chain. Its antigen is as yet unknown. Template material for amplifying TCR beta CDR3 regions consisted of RNA transcripts. An initial round of RT-PCR targeting the TCR CDR3 relied on the HTBI primer set. TCRdb analysed the multiplex PCR reads with MiXCR anew, one entry per CDR3 protein. Found here are hundreds of thousands of distinct CDR3 sequences, roughly 32% of them singletons; the top ten hold 30% to 40%. If no ophthalmopathy progression occurred within 18 months, Graves' hyperthyroidism was stable. Disease duration under 2 months; hyperthyroidism patients were aged 18 to 65. Based on clinical symptoms, serum thyroxine and TRAb, thyroid ultrasound and orbital computed tomography, diagnoses were reached. The data were obtained in a study of T cells in Graves' hyperthyroidism and ophthalmopathy. Overall study findings and caveats: Expanded thyroid clonotypes (above 0.001) were mostly also found in blood.

The sample comprised blood. The TCR originated in a woman between 40 and 55 years old with Graves' hyperthyroidism.

CDR3 sequence reads: CSVEGGQGTSYEQYF. The CDR3 DNA reads TGCAGCGTTGAGGGGGGACAGGGGACCTCCTACGAGCAGTACTTC. The chain recombines TRBV29-1 with TRBJ2-7, with 10 bases that match TRBD1. Germline assignment: CDR1 SQVTM and CDR2 ANQGSEA. Trimming removed 3 bases from V and 0 bases from J; junction bases left unmatched: 5. This CDR3 contains 15 residues.